This TCR beta chain was sequenced in a study of post-analysis software for immune sequencing data. Study overall: The cohort encompassed relapsing-remitting, secondary progressive and progressive-relapsing multiple sclerosis disease courses. General observations from the study: In patients, TRBV5-6, TRBV5-1 and TRBV20-1 belonged to five TRBV segments found more frequently than in controls. Multiple sclerosis patients showed significantly lower normalized Chao1 diversity than controls did. Strong co-clustering by F measure linked samples that shared a preparation batch.

The CDR3 is 13 amino acids. The germline V and J ends were trimmed by 4 bases and 8 bases, with 15 bases remaining between them. Germline V CDR1 and CDR2: SQVTM, ANQGSEA. This clonotype came up a few times. Its antigen is not known. Incorporated into the TCR beta cDNA libraries were unique molecular identifiers, which served to reduce PCR and sequencing biases. Out of roughly 1 to 11 million T cells, roughly 0.5 million cDNA molecules were generated. TCRdb used MiXCR to reprocess the PCR reads, holding one entry per CDR3 protein. The repertoire has roughly 730,000 distinct CDR3 sequences, roughly 29% of them found once; the top ten carry under 0.7%.

This receptor was taken from a girl under 18 with multiple sclerosis. V is TRBV29-1 and J is TRBJ2-1; D possibly uses TRBD1 or TRBD2 (5 bases each). Sequenced sample: blood. The CDR3 DNA is TGCAGCGTTGCCGGGACGGCCATCTATGAGCAGTTCTTC. The encoded protein is CSVAGTAIYEQFF.